This passage covers 16 T cell receptor beta chains from one sample sequenced in a study of CD8+ T cells in alopecia areata (dated by TCRdb to 2016 to 2019). The time point label, as the study defines it: around 4 weeks on oral tofacitinib. The treatment or condition label, read with the paper, signifies: oral pan-JAK inhibitor, 5-10 mg twice daily. The method was the immunoSEQ multiplex PCR assay. For TCR sequencing, RNA was extracted from every sample and reverse transcribed into cDNA to serve as template. What TCRdb holds here is the immuneACCESS table cut down to in-frame rearrangements. Part of the clones is not present; checked against another copy, under half of the missing clones reflect an unresolved V gene, and the others are unexplained. Within this sample are approximately 120,000 clones, with approximately 60% of them counted one time only. The ten largest clones add up to 4.5% to 6% of the sample.

The source was CD4+ T cells sorted from blood, collected at week 4, from a patient treated with tofacitinib. The receptors come from a human donor with alopecia areata.

This clone turned up a few times. The chain combines TRBV11-2 with TRBJ2-2; D is possibly TRBD2 (5 bases). The V gene's germline CDR1 is SGHAT and CDR2 FQNNGV. Deletions cut 1 base from V and 5 bases from J, with 5 bases between. The CDR3 runs 13 residues. In DNA, the CDR3 is TGTGCCAGCAGCTTAGGGAGGACCGGGGAGCTGTTTTTT. It codes for CASSLGRTGELFF.

This chain uses TRBV29-1 with TRBJ2-5; D is ambiguous. The CDR3 runs to 13 residues. The germline V gene encodes CDR1 SQVTM and CDR2 ANQGSEA. The ends were cut back, 6 bases at V and 5 bases at J, with 16 bases in the middle. CDR3 residues: CSVRMLGQETQYF. CDR3 nucleotides: TGCAGCGTCCGTATGTTGGGCCAGGAGACCCAGTACTTC.

A note on this clone: Other DNA sequences in the sample encode the same CDR3. V usage is TRBV29-1 and J usage is TRBJ1-3, with TRBD1 as a possible D gene (5 bases). Deletions cut 5 bases from V and 3 bases from J, with 11 bases between. The length of the CDR3 is 13 residues. Per the germline V gene, CDR1 is SQVTM and CDR2 is ANQGSEA. Here the CDR3 DNA reads TGCAGCGTTCAGAGGGGTAGTGGAAACACCATATATTTT. Its protein product is CSVQRGSGNTIYF.

This clone was seen more than once but under ten times. The chain recombines TRBV28 with TRBJ1-4; maybe TRBD1 (5 bases). V dropped 6 bases and J dropped 11 bases, with 16 bases sitting between them. This CDR3 has 13 residues. Germline V gene sequence: CDR1 MDHEN, CDR2 SYDVKM. Here the CDR3 DNA reads TGTGCCAGCAGCATAGACAGACTGGGGAAACTGTTTTTT. Translating gives CASSIDRLGKLFF.

V and J are TRBV13 and TRBJ2-5; D gene unclear. Germline-derived CDR1 and CDR2 are PRHDT and FYEKMQ (reference sequence). The CDR3 loop spans 11 amino acids. V was cut by 3 bases and J by 5 bases, with 4 bases left in between. The CDR3 reads CASSFSETQYF. In nucleotides, the CDR3 is TGTGCCAGCAGCTTCAGTGAGACCCAGTACTTC.

The chain couples TRBV4-2 to TRBJ2-1; D remains ambiguous. The V and J ends lost 0 bases and 0 bases respectively, with 9 bases between them. Germline CDR1 reads LGHNA; CDR2 reads YNFKEQ. The CDR3 consists of 16 residues. CDR3 residues: CASSQDIAASYNEQFF. In DNA, the CDR3 is TGTGCCAGCAGCCAAGATATTGCGGCCTCCTACAATGAGCAGTTCTTC.

About this clone: Because the CDR3's place on the DNA is in doubt, the DNA is left out and the CDR3 is given as listed by TCRdb. V gene TRBV29-1 combines with J gene TRBJ2-3; whether TRBD2, the table's D call, matches the DNA was not checked. The CDR3 numbers 11 amino acids, ends counted. The germline CDR1 and CDR2 sequences are SQVTM and ANQGSEA. The CDR3 is CSAGVAGGAYF.

The V gene is TRBV18, the J gene TRBJ1-1; 9 bases agree with TRBD1. V dropped 4 bases and J dropped 1; count of bases not matched to a gene: 1. Germline CDR1 is KGHSH and CDR2 is LQKENI. There are 14 residues in the CDR3. The CDR3 region is CASSLDRGNTEAFF. The CDR3 DNA reads TGTGCCAGCTCACTGGACAGGGGGAACACTGAAGCTTTCTTT.

The rearrangement links TRBV5-1 to TRBJ2-6, with TRBD1 identical over 11 bases. V lost 0 bases to trimming and J lost 4 bases; unmatched junction nucleotides: 3. The CDR3 loop spans 17 amino acids. Germline V CDR1 and CDR2: SGHRS, YFSETQ. CDR3 bases: TGCGCCAGCAGCTTGGCAGGACAGGGGGCAGGGGCCAACGTCCTGACTTTC. Amino acid sequence: CASSLAGQGAGANVLTF. Using reference TRBV5-1 and TRBJ2-6 for the parts outside the CDR3, the full variable domain is KAGVTQTPRYLIKTRGQQVTLSCSPISGHRSVSWYQQTPGQGLQFLFEYFSETQRNKGNFPGRFSGRQFSNSRSEMNVSTLELGDSALYLCASSLAGQGAGANVLTFGAGSRLTVL.

This chain uses TRBV29-1 with TRBJ2-5; 9 bases agree with TRBD1. V was pared by 5 bases and J by 2 bases, with 6 bases of the junction left unmatched. There are 14 residues in the CDR3. Germline V gene lookup returns CDR1 SQVTM and CDR2 ANQGSEA. In nucleotides, the CDR3 is TGCAGCGTTCGAGACAGGGGGGCTCAAGAGACCCAGTACTTC. Protein: CSVRDRGAQETQYF. Full variable domain (outside the CDR3, taken from reference TRBV29-1 and TRBJ2-5): SAVISQKPSRDICQRGTSLTIQCQVDSQVTMMFWYRQQPGQSLTLIATANQGSEATYESGFVIDKFPISRPNLTFSTLTVSNMSPEDSSIYLCSVRDRGAQETQYFGPGTRLLVL.

The chain's CDR3 is CASSLVGSQETQYF. As DNA, the CDR3 is TGTGCCAGCAGCTTAGTAGGTTCTCAAGAGACCCAGTACTTC. J is TRBJ2-5 and V is TRBV7-9, with no clear D. Trimming removed 1 base from V and 2 bases from J, with 8 bases in between. The CDR3 is 14 amino acids. Germline assignment: CDR1 SEHNR and CDR2 FQNEAQ (reference sequence).

Here the CDR3 DNA reads TGCAGCGTTGAAGGGCAGCGGGGGAATAACTACGAGCAGTACTTC. Protein product: CSVEGQRGNNYEQYF. The chain carries TRBV29-1 and TRBJ2-7; 8 nucleotides agree with TRBD2. The germline CDR1 and CDR2 sequences are SQVTM and ANQGSEA. Trimming removed 1 base from V and 3 bases from J; junction bases left unmatched: 8. CDR3 length: 15 amino acids.

V and J are TRBV11-1 and TRBJ2-5; D unclear. Germline V gene sequence: CDR1 SGHAT, CDR2 FQDESV (reference sequence). V was cut by 1 base and J by 10 bases, with 10 bases left in between. The CDR3 covers 12 residues. The CDR3 region has the DNA TGTGCCAGCAGCTTAGGGGAACCCTTCCAGTACTTC. Protein: CASSLGEPFQYF. Complete variable domain (other parts from reference TRBV11-1 and TRBJ2-5): EAEVAQSPRYKITEKSQAVAFWCDPISGHATLYWYRQILGQGPELLVQFQDESVVDDSQLPKDRFSAERLKGVDSTLKIQPAELGDSAMYLCASSLGEPFQYFGPGTRLLVL.

The chain has TRBV9 and TRBJ2-5; D is unclear. This CDR3 has 13 residues. Germline values: CDR1 SGDLS, CDR2 YYNGEE. With 1 base removed from V and 5 bases from J, the gap between germline ends came to 9 bases. In nucleotides, the CDR3 is TGTGCCAGCAGCGTATCGCAAGGGGAGACCCAGTACTTC. Translation: CASSVSQGETQYF.

This clone was counted between two and nine times. This sequence joins TRBV4-3 and TRBJ1-2; a possible D gene is TRBD1 (5 bases). The CDR3 covers 13 residues. CDR1 is LGHNA, CDR2 YSLEER, per germline. V was clipped by 0 bases and J by 10 bases, with 12 bases between them. CDR3 DNA sequence: TGCGCCAGCAGCCAAGAAGGGGTAGGGTTCTACACCTTC. It yields the protein CASSQEGVGFYTF.

The chain couples TRBV5-1 to TRBJ2-7; 9 bases agree with TRBD1. V dropped 2 bases and J dropped 3; count of bases not matched to a gene: 3. The CDR3 loop spans 14 amino acids. Looked up from germline, CDR1 is SGHRS and CDR2 is YFSETQ. This chain's CDR3 is CASSLRDRVYEQYF. The CDR3 DNA reads TGCGCCAGCAGCTTACGGGACAGGGTCTACGAGCAGTACTTC.